Listed below are T cell receptor beta chains from one sample, sequenced in a study of T cell responses to AZD1222 COVID-19 vaccine. Using immunoSEQ multiplex PCR, the repertoire was profiled, and TCRdb retains in-frame clones only, with some absent. The sample has 150,000 or so clones, about 90% seen once. The sequenced sample was peripheral blood, obtained 28 days after the second AZD1222 dose. These receptors all come from an adult who received the AZD1222 COVID-19 vaccine. Each CDR3 is given with its conserved first and last residue. A D gene is named only where the DNA matches it firmly. Part of the rows lack a size; the others show once, few, many or a class for expanded clones.

>TRBV11-2|TRBJ1-4|once|TRBD1
TGTGCCAGCAGCCGGGGACAGGGGGCGCGAACTAATGAAAAACTGTTTTTT
CASSRGQGARTNEKLFF
>TRBV7-2|TRBJ2-7|.|.
TGTGCCAGCAGCTTAGCGCCAGGGTCCCTTGTGGGGCAGTACTTC
CASSLAPGSLVGQYF
>TRBV24-1|TRBJ2-1|.|.
TGTGCCACCAGTGATTCGACGGTAAATGAGCAGTTCTTC
CATSDSTVNEQFF
>TRBV30|TRBJ2-5|once|.
TGTGCCTGGAGTGTACCGGGCCTGGGTCCTCCCTACCAAGAGACCCAGTACTTC
CAWSVPGLGPPYQETQYF
>TRBV25-1|TRBJ1-4|.|TRBD1
TGTGCCAGCAGTATGCGCCCACGACAGGGATCAGCGGAAAAACTGTTTTTT
CASSMRPRQGSAEKLFF
>TRBV7-8|TRBJ2-3|.|TRBD2
TGTGCCAGCAGCTTAGGAACGGGGGGGGGCACAGATACGCAGTATTTT
CASSLGTGGGTDTQYF
>TRBV5-1|TRBJ1-6|.|TRBD1
TGCGCCAGCAGTAAGGACAGGGTCGGCTCACCCCTCCACTTT
CASSKDRVGSPLHF
>TRBV11-2|TRBJ1-2|once|TRBD1
TGTGCCAGCAGCTTAGCGGGGACAGGGTGGGGCTATGGCTACACCTTC
CASSLAGTGWGYGYTF
>TRBV4-2|TRBJ1-1|.|.
TGTGCCAGCAGCCAAGATTGGGCAGGGAACACTGAAGCTTTCTTT
CASSQDWAGNTEAFF
>TRBV3-1/TRBV3-2|TRBJ1-4|.|TRBD1
TGTGCCAGCAGCCAAATGGGACAGTTTAATGAAAAACTGTTTTTT
CASSQMGQFNEKLFF
>TRBV2|TRBJ1-3|.|.
TGTGCCAGTTCCCCCTTGGCAGGAGCCTCTGGAAACACCATATATTTT
CASSPLAGASGNTIYF
>TRBV6-5|TRBJ1-3|.|.
TGTGCCAGCAGTACCCGAGGATTCTCTGGAAACACCATATATTTT
CASSTRGFSGNTIYF
>TRBV9|TRBJ2-7|.|TRBD2
TGTGCCAGCAGCCTCGGACTAGCGGGAGATTCCTACGAGCAGTACTTC
CASSLGLAGDSYEQYF
>TRBV7-2|TRBJ1-3|.|.
TGTGCCAGCAGCTTAGAGCGGGCAGGAGAGTCTGGAAACACCATATATTTT
CASSLERAGESGNTIYF
>TRBV7-8|TRBJ1-1|.|.
TGTGCCAGCAGCCAAACACCGGGACCTGTGGGCCTGAACACTGAAGCTTTCTTT
CASSQTPGPVGLNTEAFF
>TRBV3-1/TRBV3-2|TRBJ2-1|.|.
TGTGCCAGCGGAGACAATGAGCAGTTCTTC
CASGDNEQFF
>TRBV19|TRBJ1-3|once|TRBD1
TGTGCCAGTAGCCCCGGGACAGGTCGCTCTGGAAACACCATATATTTT
CASSPGTGRSGNTIYF
>TRBV6-1|TRBJ1-4|.|.
TGTGCCAGCAGTGAAGGGGGGCTGGGAAAACTGTTTTTT
CASSEGGLGKLFF
>TRBV6-6|TRBJ1-6|.|.
TGTGCCAGCAGGGGGGCCGGGAGAAATAATTCACCCCTCCACTTT
CASRGAGRNNSPLHF
>TRBV5-5|TRBJ2-1|.|TRBD1
TGTGCCAGCAGCTTTGACAGGGTAGGCGATGAGCAGTTCTTC
CASSFDRVGDEQFF
>TRBV19|TRBJ1-5|.|.
TGTGCCAGTAGTGGTGGTCTTGGCAATCAGCCCCAGCATTTT
CASSGGLGNQPQHF
>TRBV3-1/TRBV3-2|TRBJ2-5|.|TRBD2
TGTGCCAGCAGCCCGGGGACTAGCTCGGGGCAGGAGACCCAGTACTTC
CASSPGTSSGQETQYF
>TRBV18|TRBJ2-5|.|TRBD1
TGTGCCAGCTCACTCGGACAGGCGTTGGTATTCCAAGAGACCCAGTACTTC
CASSLGQALVFQETQYF